The 28 T cell receptor beta chains presented below share a single source sample, sequenced in a study of spatial heterogeneity in lung cancer. TCRdb re-analysed the 5' RACE reads in MiXCR, keeping a single row per CDR3 protein. Seen here are some 16,000 distinct CDR3 sequences, 6% to 7.5% observed once, and the top ten hold about 19%. No antigen has been assigned to these receptors. Study-level findings and limits: Mutation tallies in tumors tracked expanded intratumoral alpha and beta TCR counts.

Time point denoted: sample taken at primary tumor resection. The material sequenced was lung tumor tissue, taken at surgery. The receptors originated from a female donor with early-stage non-small cell lung cancer.

This clonotype showed up many times. This beta chain is off target for a library built for alpha chains, so its abundance means little. The CDR3 spells CASSPGPGSYEQYF. CDR3 nucleotide sequence: TGTGCCAGCTCACCGGGGCCTGGCTCCTACGAGCAGTACTTC. The chain joins TRBV18 to TRBJ2-7; D perhaps matches TRBD1 (5 bases). The CDR3 totals 14 residues. Trimming took off 3 bases at V and 0 bases at J, with 9 bases between the two ends. The germline V gene encodes CDR1 KGHSH and CDR2 LQKENI. Supplemented by reference TRBV18 and TRBJ2-7, the full variable domain reads NAGVMQNPRHLVRRRGQEARLRCSPMKGHSHVYWYRQLPEEGLKFMVYLQKENIIDESGMPKERFSAEFPKEGPSILRIQQVVRGDSAAYFCASSPGPGSYEQYFGPGTRLTVT.

At least ten counts were recorded for this clonotype. The library was prepared for alpha chains; this beta chain is a stray read, so its frequency means little. V is TRBV20-1 and J is TRBJ2-1; 7 bases are a match to TRBD1. The junction had 7 bases not matched to a gene; V was cut back by 4 bases and J by 4 bases. The CDR3 contains 14 residues. Germline CDR1 reads DFQATT; CDR2 reads SNEGSKA (reference sequence). CDR3 protein: CSATPGQIYNEQFF. DNA of the CDR3: TGCAGTGCTACACCGGGACAGATTTACAATGAGCAGTTCTTC.

By frequency in the sample, this clonotype is medium-sized. This beta chain appears as a stray read in a library generated for alpha chains; its size is not informative. The chain carries TRBV28 and TRBJ2-7; D is possibly TRBD1 (5 bases). The CDR3 spans 15 residues. Germline CDR1 reads MDHEN; CDR2 reads SYDVKM. V was clipped by 6 bases and J by 2 bases, with 17 bases between them. The CDR3 protein is CASSPYGTGPYEQYF. CDR3 nucleotides: TGTGCCAGCAGCCCTTATGGAACAGGCCCCTACGAGCAGTACTTC.

There are many counts of this clonotype. A library prepared for alpha chains yielded this beta chain as an off-target read; its size is of little meaning. This chain uses TRBV12-5 with TRBJ2-7; 7 positions match TRBD2. J gave up 1 base and V 9 bases, and 0 bases lay outside the gene matches. Germline CDR1 LGHNT, CDR2 FRNRAP. CDR3 length: 11 residues. The CDR3: CASGGSYEQYF. The CDR3 DNA reads TGTGCTAGCGGGGGGTCCTACGAGCAGTACTTC.

This clonotype was observed many times. With the library built for alpha chains, this beta chain is off target and its frequency is not meaningful. The V and J genes are TRBV24-1 and TRBJ2-1, with TRBD2 identical over 9 bases. V trimming: 7 bases; J trimming: 7 bases; junction bases outside the gene matches: 13. Germline CDR1 and CDR2: KGHDR and SFDVKD. The CDR3 spans 16 residues. CDR3 loop: CATSRPAGGTANEQFF. The CDR3 nucleotides read TGTGCCACCAGCCGCCCCGCGGGGGGGACCGCGAATGAGCAGTTCTTC.

About this clonotype: This beta chain is off target for a library built for alpha chains, so its abundance means little. The V call is TRBV30, the J call TRBJ2-3; a possible D gene is TRBD2 (5 bases). V lost 3 bases, J lost 3 bases, and 13 bases lay in between. This CDR3 spans 14 amino acids. CDR1 and CDR2 (germline): GTSNPN, SVGIG (reference sequence). In DNA form, the CDR3 reads TGTGCCTGGAGGAGAGGAGGAGTGACAGATACGCAGTATTTT. Encoded protein: CAWRRGGVTDTQYF. Based on the CDR3 plus reference TRBV30 and TRBJ2-3, the full variable domain is SQTIHQWPATLVQPVGSPLSLECTVEGTSNPNLYWYRQAAGRGLQLLFYSVGIGQISSEVPQNLSASRPQDRQFILSSKKLLLSDSGFYLCAWRRGGVTDTQYFGPGTRLTVL.

This clonotype occurred many times. This beta chain appears as a stray read in a library generated for alpha chains; its size is not informative. The chain couples TRBV5-4 to TRBJ1-6; possibly TRBD1 for D (6 bases). The V gene lost 2 bases and the J gene lost 5 bases, with 8 bases spanning the gap. Per germline, CDR1 SGHNT and CDR2 YYREEE (reference sequence). The CDR3 length is 14 residues. This CDR3 reads CASSLDRHNSPLHF. In DNA, the CDR3 is TGTGCCAGCAGCTTAGACAGGCATAATTCACCCCTCCACTTT.

This clonotype was picked up many times. This beta chain is an off-target read within a library intended for alpha chains, so its frequency means little. V gene TRBV28 combines with J gene TRBJ1-2; D call uncertain. The germline gives CDR1 MDHEN, CDR2 SYDVKM. Trimming removed 5 bases at V and 4 bases at J, with 14 bases between. The CDR3 is made up of 14 amino acids. CDR3 loop: CASSLTAPGYGYTF. CDR3 in DNA: TGTGCCAGCAGTCTGACGGCCCCTGGCTATGGCTACACCTTC.

This clonotype qualifies as medium-sized. Being off target in a library aimed at alpha chains, this beta chain has a size of little meaning. V is TRBV28 and J is TRBJ2-7, with no clear D. This CDR3 contains 12 residues. Trimming removed 7 bases at V and 0 bases at J, with 7 bases between. The germline V gene has CDR1 MDHEN and CDR2 SYDVKM. The CDR3 nucleotides read TGTGCCAGCACCGGCGGCTCCTACGAGCAGTACTTC. This sequence encodes CASTGGSYEQYF.

This clonotype was observed at least ten times. A library prepared for alpha chains yielded this beta chain as an off-target read; its size is of little meaning. This CDR3 is CASSSHYEQYF. The DNA for the CDR3 is TGTGCCAGCAGCTCACACTACGAGCAGTACTTC. The J gene is TRBJ2-7, the V gene TRBV28, with D unclear. The CDR3 spans 11 residues. V was trimmed by 6 bases and J by 3 bases, leaving 6 bases between them. Germline V gene lookup returns CDR1 MDHEN and CDR2 SYDVKM. Supplemented by reference TRBV28 and TRBJ2-7, the full variable domain reads DVKVTQSSRYLVKRTGEKVFLECVQDMDHENMFWYRQDPGLGLRLIYFSYDVKMKEKGDIPEGYSVSREKKERFSLILESASTNQTSMYLCASSSHYEQYFGPGTRLTVT.

This clonotype is classed as medium-sized. A library made for alpha chains picked up this beta chain off target, so its size means little. The chain links TRBV5-4 to TRBJ2-7; 8 bases fit TRBD1. With 3 bases clipped from V and 1 base from J, the junction kept 6 bases outside the gene matches. Germline-derived CDR1 and CDR2 are SGHNT and YYREEE (reference sequence). There are 15 residues in the CDR3. Here the CDR3 reads CASSSPTGASYEQYF. In DNA form, the CDR3 reads TGTGCCAGCAGCTCCCCGACAGGGGCGTCCTACGAGCAGTACTTC. Together with reference TRBV5-4 and TRBJ2-7, the CDR3 gives the full variable domain: ETGVTQSPTHLIKTRGQQVTLRCSSQSGHNTVSWYQQALGQGPQFIFQYYREEENGRGNFPPRFSGLQFPNYSSELNVNALELDDSALYLCASSSPTGASYEQYFGPGTRLTVT.

This clonotype has a handful of counts. This beta chain is a stray sequence in a library constructed for alpha chains; its clone size is not meaningful. The V call is TRBV5-1, the J call TRBJ2-5; 10 nucleotides line up with TRBD1. The CDR3 totals 15 residues. Trimming cost V 4 bases and J 1 base; bases outside gene matches: 4. CDR1 and CDR2 from the germline V gene are SGHRS and YFSETQ. This CDR3 is CASSDRTGGQETQYF. The CDR3 nucleotides read TGCGCCAGCAGCGATAGGACAGGGGGCCAAGAGACCCAGTACTTC. Filled out from reference TRBV5-1 and TRBJ2-5, the complete variable domain reads KAGVTQTPRYLIKTRGQQVTLSCSPISGHRSVSWYQQTPGQGLQFLFEYFSETQRNKGNFPGRFSGRQFSNSRSEMNVSTLELGDSALYLCASSDRTGGQETQYFGPGTRLLVL.

This clonotype counts as medium-sized. This beta chain represents an off-target read in a library built for alpha chains; its size is of limited meaning. The chain recombines TRBV7-9 with TRBJ1-1, with D possibly being TRBD1 (5 bases). The ends were cut back, 1 base at V and 10 bases at J, with 13 bases in the middle. Germline lookup yields CDR1 SEHNR and CDR2 FQNEAQ (reference sequence). The CDR3 runs 13 residues. The CDR3 region is CASSLEQGLRAFF. The DNA of the CDR3 is TGTGCCAGCAGCTTAGAGCAGGGTTTGAGAGCTTTCTTT.

This clonotype has a count of ten or more. This beta chain is an off-target read within a library intended for alpha chains, so its frequency means little. The chain couples TRBV6-6 to TRBJ1-3, with D possibly TRBD1 on 6 matching bases. This CDR3 spans 12 amino acids. Trimming removed 10 bases from V and 6 bases from J, with 13 bases in between. Germline-derived CDR1 and CDR2 are MNHNY and SVGAGI (reference sequence). The CDR3 here is CATSPGENTIYF. CDR3 bases: TGTGCCACCAGCCCAGGGGAAAACACCATATATTTT.

Judged by abundance, this clonotype is medium-sized (0.01 to 0.1%). This beta chain is a stray read from a library made for alpha chains; its abundance is not meaningful. J is TRBJ2-2 and V is TRBV29-1; TRBD2 aligns across 9 bases. This CDR3 comprises 13 residues. Germline loops: CDR1 SQVTM, CDR2 ANQGSEA. Germline trimming cut 3 bases from V and 5 bases from J; bases unmatched to any gene: 1. Here the CDR3 reads CSVDLAGTGELFF. In DNA, the CDR3 is TGCAGCGTTGACCTAGCGGGGACCGGGGAGCTGTTTTTT.

There are many counts of this clonotype. Because the library targeted alpha chains, this beta chain is an off-target read whose size means little. The gene calls are TRBV27 and TRBJ1-1; 11 bases align to TRBD1. The J segment lost 0 bases and the V segment lost 4 bases, leaving 4 bases of the junction unmatched. This CDR3 spans 16 amino acids. Germline CDR1 and CDR2: MNHEY and SMNVEV (reference sequence). CDR3 in DNA: TGTGCCAGCAGTTGGGACAGGGGGGCCTTGAACACTGAAGCTTTCTTT. It is translated as CASSWDRGALNTEAFF.

This clonotype is classed as medium-sized (0.01 to 0.1%). This beta chain lies outside the target of a library built for alpha chains; its clone size means little. The chain recombines TRBV5-5 with TRBJ2-7; maybe TRBD2 (7 bases). Between the trimmed V and J ends, which lost 0 bases and 2 bases, there was a span of 9 bases. The germline V gene has CDR1 SGHKS and CDR2 YYEKEE (reference sequence). CDR3 length: 14 amino acids. DNA of the CDR3: TGTGCCAGCAGCTTGGCGGGGGGCCCCTACGAGCAGTACTTC. Protein: CASSLAGGPYEQYF. The complete variable domain, with remaining parts taken from reference TRBV5-5 and TRBJ2-7, reads DAGVTQSPTHLIKTRGQQVTLRCSPISGHKSVSWYQQVLGQGPQFIFQYYEKEERGRGNFPDRFSARQFPNYSSELNVNALLLGDSALYLCASSLAGGPYEQYFGPGTRLTVT.

Ten or more counts support this clonotype. Little can be read into the size of this beta chain, an off-target read in a library designed for alpha chains. The chain links TRBV20-1 to TRBJ2-7; 12 bases align to TRBD1. Germline assignment: CDR1 DFQATT and CDR2 SNEGSKA (reference sequence). The CDR3 totals 16 residues. Trimming took 0 bases from V and 8 from J; bases not matched to a gene: 11. The CDR3 nucleotides are TGCAGTGCTAGAGATGTTGGGACAGGGGGCTATTCGCAGCAGTACTTC. It yields the protein CSARDVGTGGYSQQYF.

By sample share, this clonotype is medium-sized. In a library made to pick up alpha chains, this beta chain is a stray read with a size that means little. The chain couples TRBV4-3 to TRBJ2-2; D call uncertain. Germline lookup yields CDR1 LGHNA and CDR2 YSLEER. The CDR3 runs to 14 residues. V lost 3 bases to trimming and J lost 4 bases, with 9 bases between them. The CDR3 here is CASSQGPATGELFF. DNA for the CDR3: TGCGCCAGCAGCCAGGGCCCGGCCACCGGGGAGCTGTTTTTT.

Many counts were recorded for this clonotype. This beta chain represents an off-target read in a library built for alpha chains; its size is of limited meaning. This chain links TRBV11-2 with TRBJ2-5; TRBD2 matches at 7 bases. The CDR3 totals 14 residues. Germline assignment: CDR1 SGHAT and CDR2 FQNNGV. Trimming cost V 1 base and J 6 bases; bases outside gene matches: 5. The CDR3 spells CASSLGTSAQTQYF. The CDR3 nucleotides are TGTGCCAGCAGCTTAGGAACTAGCGCACAGACCCAGTACTTC.

This clonotype was observed many times. This beta chain represents an off-target read in a library built for alpha chains; its size is of limited meaning. The genes are TRBV6-5 and TRBJ1-2; D not resolved. CDR1 and CDR2 (germline): MNHEY, SVGAGI. V dropped 2 bases and J dropped 7 bases, with 14 bases sitting between them. The CDR3 totals 14 residues. This chain's CDR3 is CASSYEGDEVGYTF. CDR3 nucleotides: TGTGCCAGCAGTTACGAGGGTGATGAGGTTGGCTACACCTTC.

At least ten counts were recorded for this clonotype. Because the library targeted alpha chains, this beta chain is an off-target read whose size means little. The V call is TRBV28, the J call TRBJ1-5, with 7 bases aligning to TRBD1. The germline gives CDR1 MDHEN, CDR2 SYDVKM. Trimming removed 2 bases from V and 3 bases from J; junction bases left unmatched: 13. The CDR3 is made up of 18 amino acids. The CDR3 loop is CASSLRTSSGGSNQPQHF. As DNA, the CDR3 is TGTGCCAGCAGTTTACGGACGTCCTCAGGGGGTTCCAATCAGCCCCAGCATTTT.

A few counts support this clonotype. The library was designed around alpha chains, so this beta chain is a stray read whose abundance carries little weight. This chain links TRBV3-1 with TRBJ1-1, with 10 nucleotides matching TRBD1. V dropped 1 base and J dropped 0; count of bases not matched to a gene: 2. Germline V gene sequence: CDR1 LGHDT, CDR2 YNNKEL (reference sequence). This CDR3 has 16 amino acids. The CDR3 is CASSQGDRGLNTEAFF. In DNA form, the CDR3 reads TGTGCCAGCAGCCAAGGCGACAGGGGGCTGAACACTGAAGCTTTCTTT. Combining the CDR3 with reference TRBV3-1 and TRBJ1-1 gives the whole variable domain DTAVSQTPKYLVTQMGNDKSIKCEQNLGHDTMYWYKQDSKKFLKIMFSYNNKELIINETVPNRFSPKSPDKAHLNLHINSLELGDSAVYFCASSQGDRGLNTEAFFGQGTRLTVV.

This clonotype was recorded at least ten times. This beta chain lies outside the target of a library built for alpha chains; its clone size means little. The chain uses TRBV9 and TRBJ2-5; D is ambiguous. The CDR3 extends over 15 amino acids. Trimming removed 0 bases at V and 3 bases at J, with 12 bases between. The germline CDR1 and CDR2 sequences are SGDLS and YYNGEE. This CDR3 reads CASSVGTSRKETQYF. CDR3 nucleotide sequence: TGTGCCAGCAGCGTAGGCACCAGCCGGAAAGAGACCCAGTACTTC.

About this clonotype itself: Found in a library prepared for alpha chains, this beta chain is an off-target read, and its abundance has little meaning. This rearrangement joins TRBV20-1 to TRBJ2-1; TRBD2 agrees at 10 bases. Germline V gives CDR1 DFQATT, CDR2 SNEGSKA (reference sequence). The CDR3 extends over 15 amino acids. With 2 bases clipped from V and 4 bases from J, the junction kept 5 bases outside the gene matches. The CDR3 sequence is CSARSERGGYNEQFF. The CDR3, as DNA: TGCAGTGCTAGATCCGAGCGGGGGGGTTACAATGAGCAGTTCTTC.

This clonotype was seen at least ten times. This beta chain appears as a stray read in a library generated for alpha chains; its size is not informative. This sequence joins TRBV20-1 and TRBJ2-5; no clear D gene. The CDR3 contains 13 residues. CDR1 is DFQATT and CDR2 is SNEGSKA in the germline V gene (reference sequence). The V and J ends lost 3 bases and 0 bases respectively, with 8 bases between them. The CDR3 reads CSASMWDQETQYF. For the CDR3, the DNA is TGCAGTGCTAGTATGTGGGACCAAGAGACCCAGTACTTC.

This clonotype was detected ten times or more. This beta chain represents an off-target read in a library built for alpha chains; its size is of limited meaning. The rearrangement joins TRBV29-1 to TRBJ2-7; TRBD2 might be the D (7 bases). CDR3 length: 14 residues. Germline CDR1 reads SQVTM; CDR2 reads ANQGSEA. V shed 7 bases and J shed 4 bases, with 20 bases lying between them. CDR3 protein: CSALGGGAWYEQYF. CDR3 in DNA: TGCAGCGCCCTAGGGGGGGGCGCTTGGTACGAGCAGTACTTC.

A remark on this clonotype: Since it is a stray read in a library aimed at alpha chains, this beta chain has a size that is not meaningful. The chain joins TRBV20-1 to TRBJ1-1; 10 bases fit TRBD1. Germline assignment: CDR1 DFQATT and CDR2 SNEGSKA (reference sequence). The CDR3 length is 13 residues. Unmatched junction bases numbered 6, after V lost 8 bases and J lost 3 bases. In DNA, the CDR3 is TGCAGTTTATCGGACAGGGGGGACACTGAAGCTTTCTTT. Encoded protein: CSLSDRGDTEAFF.